This TCR beta chain came from a study of tissue T cells after allogeneic stem cell transplantation. Study-wide results and caveats: This small cohort was clinically heterogeneous, and sampling depth was a limitation. Few T cell clones were shared across patients, but motif clusters showed tissue-specific shared signatures.

About this clone: No antigen is known for it. The genes and germline here are from mouse. The DNA ends 1 residue before the CDR3 does, and the rest of the CDR3 is filled in from the germline J gene.

CDR3 length equals 16 residues. The V gene's germline CDR1 is FNHDT and CDR2 SITEND (reference sequence). Trimming removed 0 bases from V and 2 bases from J; junction bases left unmatched: 3. CDR3 sequences, V/J genes, frequencies and template counts came from survey-depth TCRbeta sequencing. Only in-frame clones appear in the TCRdb table, and some are missing; sequencing was by immunoSEQ multiplex PCR. The sample lists 20,000 to 25,000 clones, over 55% occurring once. The V and J genes are TRBV19 and TRBJ2-4; 10 nucleotides line up with TRBD2. The sequence was obtained from a female BALB/c mouse in good health. Strain haplotype at MHC: H2-d. Sequenced: spleen. Partial CDR3 DNA: TGTGCCAGCAGTATAGGGACTGGGGGATTTCAAAACACCTTGTAC. Protein product: CASSIGTGGFQNTLY. The whole CDR3 sequence is CASSIGTGGFQNTLYF.